A selection of T cell receptor beta chains follows, all from one sample in a study of cytomegalovirus exposure and HLA in healthy donors. Some clones are missing from TCRdb's copy, which holds only in-frame ones; the method was immunoSEQ multiplex PCR. The sample shows around 150,000 clones, over 60% of them seen only once. What was sequenced was PBMCs. The receptors were sampled from a man in his fifties in good health and CMV-seropositive. CDR3s include the opening cysteine and the closing phenylalanine or tryptophan. The order of the fields is J gene, D gene, clone size, V gene, CDR3 DNA, CDR3 protein. A D gene is named only where the DNA matches it firmly. Clone size is stated in some rows and not others, as once, few, many or a class when expanded.

>TRBJ1-2|-|-|TRBV19
TGTGCCGGATCACAGGGCGCCTATGGCTACACCTTC
CAGSQGAYGYTF
>TRBJ2-7|-|-|TRBV27
TGTGCCAGCAGTTTAGAGGGCCCATACTCCTACGAGCAGTACTTC
CASSLEGPYSYEQYF
>TRBJ1-6|TRBD1|-|TRBV4-1
TGCGCCAGCAGCCAAGAAGGGGGCGGTTATAATTCACCCCTCCACTTT
CASSQEGGGYNSPLHF
>TRBJ1-4|-|-|TRBV27
TGTGCCAGCAGTCCCGGTTTCGCAAAACTGTTTTTT
CASSPGFAKLFF
>TRBJ2-1|TRBD2|-|TRBV14
TGTGCCAGCAGCCAAGAGAGCGGGGAGGATGAGCAGTTCTTC
CASSQESGEDEQFF
>TRBJ2-3|TRBD2|-|TRBV19
TGTGCCAGTAGCCCTAGCGGAAGCAGGGATACGCAGTATTTT
CASSPSGSRDTQYF
>TRBJ1-2|TRBD1|-|TRBV6-1
TGTGCCATCAGGGACAGGGAAATAAAGGCGGGGGGCTACACCTTC
CAIRDREIKAGGYTF
>TRBJ1-2|-|-|TRBV11-2
TGTGCCAGCAGCCCATGGGAGGGTAGAGCCTATGGCTACACCTTC
CASSPWEGRAYGYTF
>TRBJ1-6|TRBD1|-|TRBV6-5
TGTGCCAGCACTGAGACGACAGGGAGGAGCCCACCCCTCCACTTT
CASTETTGRSPPLHF
>TRBJ2-2|-|-|TRBV29-1
TGCAGCGTCACTCCTAGTACCGGGGAGCTGTTTTTT
CSVTPSTGELFF
>TRBJ2-5|-|-|TRBV18
TGTGCCAGCTCACCCCTCCCAGGGGCTCGAGAGACCCAGTACTTC
CASSPLPGARETQYF
>TRBJ2-7|TRBD1|-|TRBV7-6
TGTGCCAGCAGCATCCGACAGGGGGGATCCTACGAGCAGTACTTC
CASSIRQGGSYEQYF
>TRBJ1-1|TRBD1|-|TRBV5-5
TGTGCCAGCAGCAAGGGACAGGGGGCGCGTAACACTGAAGCTTTCTTT
CASSKGQGARNTEAFF
>TRBJ2-4|-|many|TRBV2
TGTGCCAGCAGCGGTCAGGGGGGAGTGTACTTC
CASSGQGGVYF
>TRBJ1-2|-|-|TRBV7-8
TGTGCCAGCAGCGAAGACGGGGTCTACACCTTC
CASSEDGVYTF
>TRBJ1-3|TRBD1|-|TRBV7-9
TGTGCCAGCAGCTTAGCCAGGACAGGGTTTATCTCTGGAAACACCATATATTTT
CASSLARTGFISGNTIYF
>TRBJ1-2|-|-|TRBV27
TGTGCCAGCAGTTTTGGGGGGGCAAACTATGGCTACACCTTC
CASSFGGANYGYTF
>TRBJ2-5|TRBD1|-|TRBV28
TGTGCCAGCAGTTCGCCAGGGGGCTGGGAGACCCAGTACTTC
CASSSPGGWETQYF
>TRBJ2-7|-|-|TRBV5-1
TGCGCCAGCACCCTGAGCTCCTACGAGCAGTACTTC
CASTLSSYEQYF
>TRBJ2-5|TRBD1|-|TRBV4-1
TGCGCCAGCAGCCCTGGACAGGGCCCTATTCAAGAGACCCAGTACTTC
CASSPGQGPIQETQYF
>TRBJ1-1|TRBD1|-|TRBV5-1
TGCGCCAGCAGCCCAGGACAGGGAGCCTACACTGAAGCTTTCTTT
CASSPGQGAYTEAFF
>TRBJ1-4|-|once|TRBV2
TGTGCCAGCAGCCCACAGACGAATAATGAAAAACTGTTTTTT
CASSPQTNNEKLFF